This T cell receptor (beta chain) was identified during a study of blood T cell repertoires in COVID-19 (dated by TCRdb to 2018 to 2021). Some background on the complete study: Samples from collaborators originated in the United States, Italy and Spain and spanned both the acute and convalescent phases of COVID-19. The prospective study material was composed of cDNA or gDNA derived from T cells, B-cell-depleted T cells, or PBMCs. Subjects who had been exposed to COVID-19, were actively infected with it, or had recovered from it provided the deeply sampled blood TCRbeta repertoires that made up the dataset. The repertoires were released in a freely available public database meant as a resource for research on the immune response to SARS-CoV-2. The samples were drawn from the first 160 participants of the ongoing ImmuneRACE study and from roughly 1,300 subjects provided by 6 global collaborators. Nearly every sample came with metadata listing a de-identified subject ID, COVID-19 status, age in years and sex. Where available, HLA class I and class II types were obtained from metadata supplied by the sample provider rather than from assay-based typing. The research as a whole found: How much clinical and demographic metadata was included differed by source and by participant, and the metadata was provided uncurated.

Note on this clone: Its antigen remains unidentified. Qualities for individual bases were not recorded, and no much larger clone is one base off.

Each collaborating institution followed its own protocols to collect whole blood in K2EDTA tubes. For TCRbeta analysis, collaborators shipped samples as frozen whole blood, isolated PBMCs, or DNA extracted from either of those sample types. The immunoSEQ Assay, a bias-controlled multiplex PCR, was used to amplify TCRbeta CDR3 regions from genomic DNA. The source study handled its data this way. Nucleated cell counts per sample were estimated from amplification of reference gene primers within the assay. Sequence reads were collapsed and filtered to measure the absolute abundance of every unique TCRbeta CDR3 rearrangement. For each sample, productive Simpson clonality was calculated by taking the square root of Simpson's diversity index across productive rearrangements. The clones in this table, taken by TCRdb from immuneACCESS, are in-frame only. Not every clone is retained; where verified, under half of the shortfall comes from an unresolved V gene, and the cause of the rest is unknown. The V and J calls and clone size come from that table; D and trimming were worked out from the DNA. Counted in this sample were about 180,000 clones; 80% to 90% of them appeared once. The ten largest clones capture over 7.5% of the sample.

Inclusive of the bounding cysteine and phenylalanine, the CDR3 is 15 residues long. Only the CDR3 region is kept as DNA, spanning 45 bases read in frame from base 1. Via the germline V gene, CDR1 is LGHNT and CDR2 FRNRAP. V sheds 3 bases and J sheds 2 bases, leaving 11 bases between their ends. This sequence originates from a middle-aged man with active or convalescent COVID-19. The sequenced material came from peripheral blood. The rearrangement combines TRBV12-5 with TRBJ1-5; possibly the D gene is TRBD1, per 6 matching bases. In nucleotide form, the sequence is TGTGCTAGTGGTTTCGCAGGGGCAGGCAATCAGCCCCAGCATTTT. The resulting protein is CASGFAGAGNQPQHF.